The 22 T cell receptor beta chains given below trace back to one sample, sequenced in a study of T cell repertoires in cytomegalovirus infection. TCRdb re-called the reads through MiXCR, storing one row per CDR3 protein. The sample includes nearly 650,000 distinct CDR3 sequences, about 24% of them seen just once. Sequencing was carried out using CD8+ T cells from PBMCs. Receptor source: a human donor in good health (CMV status not recorded). Some clones in this sample may be carry-over from other donors' samples.

DNA for the CDR3: TGTGCCAGCAGCCAAGACCCAAGCGACTTGCGGTCCTACAATGAGCAGTTCTTC. Amino acids: CASSQDPSDLRSYNEQFF. The chain joins TRBV14 to TRBJ2-1, with unresolved D. The CDR3 totals 18 residues. Germline V CDR1 and CDR2: SGHDN, FVKESK. The V end was cut by 0 bases, the J end by 1 base, with 16 bases between.

Details on this clonotype: A single base separates this from a much larger clone, so it may be a read error. V gene TRBV4-2 combines with J gene TRBJ2-1; D remains unclear. Germline loops: CDR1 LGHNA, CDR2 YNFKEQ. This CDR3 has 13 amino acids. The CDR3 coding sequence is TGTGCCAGCAGCTCATTCTATGGTAATGAGCAGCTCTTC. Its translation: CASSSFYGNEQLF.

The rearrangement joins TRBV28 to TRBJ2-7; D is ambiguous. The V gene lost 5 bases and the J gene lost 0 bases, with 17 bases spanning the gap. The germline gives CDR1 MDHEN, CDR2 SYDVKM. CDR3 length equals 16 residues. CDR3 DNA: TGTGCCAGCAGTCCCTCAAGGGCGCGCCTCTCCTACGAGCAGTACGTC. Its translation: CASSPSRARLSYEQYV.

The chain couples TRBV28 to TRBJ2-7; 14 nucleotides align to TRBD2. CDR3 length: 15 amino acids. CDR1 MDHEN and CDR2 SYDVKM come from the germline V gene. As DNA, the CDR3 is TGTACCAGCAGCCCCGGGACTAGCGGGGGTTACGAGCAGTACGTC. As protein: CTSSPGTSGGYEQYV.

The rearrangement joins TRBV7-6 to TRBJ2-7; 7 bases align to TRBD1. CDR3 length: 13 amino acids. Looked up from germline, CDR1 is SGHVS and CDR2 is FNYEAQ. With 6 bases clipped from V and 1 base from J, the junction kept 3 bases outside the gene matches. The DNA for the CDR3 is TGTGCCAGCAGGGGGACAGAATCCTACGAGCAGTACTTC. Translated, it gives CASRGTESYEQYF.

This CDR3 is CASTLTRTGIREQYF. CDR3 bases: TGTGCCAGCACTCTAACTAGGACAGGGATTAGGGAGCAGTACTTC. The chain is built from TRBV6-2 or TRBV6-3 and TRBJ2-7, with 8 bases identical to TRBD1. The germline gives CDR1 MNHEY, CDR2 SVGEGT. The CDR3 is 15 amino acids. With 7 bases clipped from V and 7 bases from J, the junction kept 15 bases outside the gene matches.

This clonotype was detected only a few times. Relative to the germline gene, one junction end is altered; a read error may explain this. The chain has TRBV7-9 and TRBJ2-1; maybe TRBD2 (6 bases). The CDR3 totals 13 residues. Germline CDR1 reads SEHNR; CDR2 reads FQNEAQ (reference sequence). The CDR3 spells CATLGDSSNEQFF. The CDR3 nucleotides are TGTGCCACCCTGGGGGACTCCTCCAATGAGCAGTTCTTC.

This clonotype was recorded many times. V and J are TRBV7-6 and TRBJ1-2; D is perhaps TRBD1 (5 bases). The CDR3 runs to 16 residues. In germline, CDR1 is SGHVS, CDR2 FNYEAQ. Trimming removed 1 base from V and 4 bases from J, with 16 bases in between. The CDR3 DNA follows: TGTGCCAGCAGCTTAGGCCCGCCGGGGCAAATCTATGGCTACACCTTC. Its translation: CASSLGPPGQIYGYTF.

This clonotype was recorded a few times. The chain links TRBV28 to TRBJ2-1; 14 bases are a match to TRBD2. J was trimmed by 8 bases and V by 2 bases; bases with no gene match: 8. CDR1 is MDHEN and CDR2 is SYDVKM in the germline V gene. This CDR3 region has 17 residues. The CDR3 spells CASSLVGTSGGHDEQFF. CDR3 DNA sequence: TGTGCCAGCAGTTTAGTAGGGACTAGCGGGGGTCATGATGAGCAGTTCTTC.

This clonotype was seen repeatedly, ten times or more. The chain links TRBV28 to TRBJ2-2; TRBD1 agrees at 7 bases. This CDR3 comprises 17 residues. J lost 4 bases, V lost 7 bases, and 15 bases had no gene match. Per germline, CDR1 MDHEN and CDR2 SYDVKM. CDR3 nucleotides: TGTGCCAGCACACAGGACAGGTTGGCGGTTCGCACCGGGGAGCTGTTTTTT. This sequence encodes CASTQDRLAVRTGELFF.

As for this clonotype: Its ends do not fully match the called genes, so a read error is possible. The chain couples TRBV6-2 or TRBV6-3 to TRBJ2-5, with D unresolved. CDR1 is MNHEY and CDR2 is SVGEGT in the germline V gene. The length of the CDR3 is 11 residues. The CDR3 protein is CANSYTETQYF. The CDR3 DNA follows: TGTGCCAACAGTTATACAGAGACCCAGTACTTC.

The CDR3 reads CASSQGSSNEKLFF. In nucleotides, the CDR3 is TGCGCCAGCAGCCAAGGCAGCTCTAATGAAAAACTGTTTTTT. V gene TRBV4-3 combines with J gene TRBJ1-4, with D unclear. This CDR3 comprises 14 residues. V lost 1 base and J lost 3, with 6 bases in between. Germline V CDR1 and CDR2: LGHNA, YSLEER.

The chain carries TRBV7-3 and TRBJ2-5; D is tentatively TRBD1 or TRBD2 (6 bases each). The CDR3 runs 15 residues. V dropped 1 base and J dropped 4 bases, with 13 bases sitting between them. Germline-derived CDR1 and CDR2 are SGHTA and FQGTGA. The CDR3 coding sequence is TGTGCCAGCAGCTTAAGATGGGGGCGGGGAGAGACCCAGTACTTC. Its translation: CASSLRWGRGETQYF.

The rearrangement uses TRBV24-1 and TRBJ2-2, with 10 bases lining up with TRBD2. V lost 5 bases and J lost 1; bases outside the gene matches: 12. Per the germline V gene, CDR1 is KGHDR and CDR2 is SFDVKD. This CDR3 is built from 19 residues. The CDR3 DNA is TGTGCCACCAGTGGCCGGAGTCTAGCGGGGGTCCAGAACACCGGGGAGCTGTTTTTT. Protein: CATSGRSLAGVQNTGELFF.

This clonotype was recorded at least ten times. The chain is built from TRBV7-8 and TRBJ1-1, with a tentative D call TRBD1 (5 bases). Trimming pared 5 bases from V and 0 bases from J, leaving 13 bases between. The CDR3 consists of 15 residues. Per germline, CDR1 SGHVS and CDR2 FQNEAQ. CDR3 sequence (DNA): TGTGCCAGCAGCCCGACAGCAATACTGAACACTGAAGCTTTCTTT. This codes for CASSPTAILNTEAFF.

This clonotype occurred a few times. This sequence joins TRBV14 and TRBJ2-5; 8 bases fit TRBD2. The CDR3 totals 17 residues. Germline assignment: CDR1 SGHDN and CDR2 FVKESK. Trimming took 5 bases from V and 0 from J; bases not matched to a gene: 11. In DNA form, the CDR3 reads TGTGCCAGCAGCATCCGGACTAGCTCAAAGTACCAAGAGACCCAGTACTTC. As protein: CASSIRTSSKYQETQYF.

The chain uses TRBV19 and TRBJ1-5; no reliable D call. The CDR3 totals 15 residues. V gave up 3 bases and J gave up 4 bases, with 13 bases separating them. CDR1 is LNHDA and CDR2 is SQIVND in the germline V gene (reference sequence). The DNA for the CDR3 is TGTGCCAGTAGTATCTCGGCAGCGGTGAATCAGCCCCAGCATTTT. Protein: CASSISAAVNQPQHF. Full variable domain (outside the CDR3, taken from reference TRBV19 and TRBJ1-5): DGGITQSPKYLFRKEGQNVTLSCEQNLNHDAMYWYRQDPGQGLRLIYYSQIVNDFQKGDIAEGYSVSREKKESFPLTVTSAQKNPTAFYLCASSISAAVNQPQHFGDGTRLSIL.

This clonotype was counted a few times. The J gene is TRBJ2-7, the V gene TRBV29-1; weak D call: TRBD1 (5 bases). Trimming pared 5 bases from V and 0 bases from J, leaving 11 bases between. This CDR3 has 13 amino acids. Looked up from germline, CDR1 is SQVTM and CDR2 is ANQGSEA. CDR3 amino acids: CSVRTNSSYEQYF. The CDR3, as DNA: TGCAGCGTTCGGACAAATTCCTCCTACGAGCAGTACTTC.

Only a few counts were recorded for this clonotype. This chain connects TRBV7-9 to TRBJ1-2, with no clear D. Per germline, CDR1 SEHNR and CDR2 FQNEAQ (reference sequence). The CDR3 covers 17 residues. With 10 bases removed from V and 0 bases from J, the gap between germline ends came to 24 bases. The CDR3 nucleotides are TGTGCCATCCTTCTACAGTTTCCAGAAGGTGCTAACTATGGCTACACCTTC. This gives the protein CAILLQFPEGANYGYTF. Based on the CDR3 plus reference TRBV7-9 and TRBJ1-2, the full variable domain is DTGVSQNPRHKITKRGQNVTFRCDPISEHNRLYWYRQTLGQGPEFLTYFQNEAQLEKSRLLSDRFSAERPKGSFSTLEIQRTEQGDSAMYLCAILLQFPEGANYGYTFGSGTRLTVV.

The V gene is TRBV27, the J gene TRBJ2-2; 9 bases match TRBD1. The germline gives CDR1 MNHEY, CDR2 SMNVEV (reference sequence). V was clipped by 7 bases and J by 7 bases; unmatched bases: 10. This CDR3 is 15 amino acids long. DNA of the CDR3: TGTGCCAGCACCGGACAGGGGAGCGGGGTCGGGGAGCTGTTTTTT. Its protein product is CASTGQGSGVGELFF.

This CDR3 is CSARVEGNQPQHF. Here the CDR3 DNA reads TGCAGTGCTAGAGTGGAGGGCAATCAGCCCCAGCATTTT. V usage is TRBV20-1 and J usage is TRBJ1-5; D remains ambiguous. The germline V and J ends were trimmed by 1 base and 2 bases, with 6 bases remaining between them. The CDR3 runs to 13 residues. The germline V gene has CDR1 DFQATT and CDR2 SNEGSKA (reference sequence).

This clonotype was found once. This chain connects TRBV29-1 to TRBJ1-2; the D gene is possibly TRBD1 (5 bases). The ends were cut back, 6 bases at V and 4 bases at J, with 9 bases in the middle. The V gene's germline CDR1 is SQVTM and CDR2 ANQGSEA. This CDR3 region has 11 residues. This CDR3 is CSVLDSYGYTF. The DNA of the CDR3 is TGCAGCGTCCTCGACAGCTATGGCTACACCTTC.